This entry describes one T cell receptor (beta chain). Data came from immunoSEQ multiplex PCR; TCRdb stores just in-frame clones and leaves some out. The sample lists approximately 100,000 clones, approximately 90% seen once, with approximately 0.31% in the top ten. This specimen belongs to a study of OX40 agonist ivuxolimab in advanced cancers. This TCR was sampled from an adult with an advanced solid tumor such as melanoma, head and neck, liver or kidney cancer. Sequenced here: CD4+ or CD8+ T cells sorted from blood, sampled in a trial of the OX40 agonist ivuxolimab.

The CDR3: CASSYRTGTEAFF. CDR3 in DNA: TGTGCCAGCAGTTACAGGACAGGGACTGAAGCTTTCTTT. V and J are TRBV6-5 and TRBJ1-1, with 8 bases fitting TRBD1. The V gene's germline CDR1 is MNHEY and CDR2 SVGAGI. Germline trimming cut 2 bases from V and 5 bases from J; bases unmatched to any gene: 1. The CDR3 totals 13 residues.